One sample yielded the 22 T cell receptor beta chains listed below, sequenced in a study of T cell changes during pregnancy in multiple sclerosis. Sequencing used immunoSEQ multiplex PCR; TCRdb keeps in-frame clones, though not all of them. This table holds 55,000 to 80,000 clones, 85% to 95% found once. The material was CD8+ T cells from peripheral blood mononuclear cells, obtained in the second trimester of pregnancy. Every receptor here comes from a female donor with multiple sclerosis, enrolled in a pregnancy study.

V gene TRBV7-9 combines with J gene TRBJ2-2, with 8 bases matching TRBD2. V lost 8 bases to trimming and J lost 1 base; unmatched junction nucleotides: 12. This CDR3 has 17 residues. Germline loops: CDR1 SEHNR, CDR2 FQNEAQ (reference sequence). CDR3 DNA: TGTGCCAGCCGGGGGGGGGCCCCGAATTTGAACACCGGGGAGCTGTTTTTT. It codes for CASRGGAPNLNTGELFF.

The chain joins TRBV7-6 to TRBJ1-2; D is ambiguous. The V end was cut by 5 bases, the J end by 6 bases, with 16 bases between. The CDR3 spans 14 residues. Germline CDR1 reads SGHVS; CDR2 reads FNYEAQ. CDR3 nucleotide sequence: TGTGCCAGCAGCACCAACCTGGACGGGGATGGCTACACCTTC. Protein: CASSTNLDGDGYTF.

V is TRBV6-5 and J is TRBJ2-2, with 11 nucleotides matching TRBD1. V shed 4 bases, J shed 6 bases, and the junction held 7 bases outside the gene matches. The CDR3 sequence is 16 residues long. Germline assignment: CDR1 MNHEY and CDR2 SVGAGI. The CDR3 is CASSSGQGASAGELFF. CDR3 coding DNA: TGTGCCAGCAGTTCTGGACAGGGGGCGTCCGCCGGGGAGCTGTTTTTT.

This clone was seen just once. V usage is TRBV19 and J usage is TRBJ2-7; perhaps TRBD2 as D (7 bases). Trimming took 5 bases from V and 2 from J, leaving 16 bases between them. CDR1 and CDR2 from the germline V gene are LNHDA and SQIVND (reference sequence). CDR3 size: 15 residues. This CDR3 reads CASSPLRGGTYEQYF. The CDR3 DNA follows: TGTGCCAGTAGTCCTCTGAGGGGGGGGACCTACGAGCAGTACTTC.

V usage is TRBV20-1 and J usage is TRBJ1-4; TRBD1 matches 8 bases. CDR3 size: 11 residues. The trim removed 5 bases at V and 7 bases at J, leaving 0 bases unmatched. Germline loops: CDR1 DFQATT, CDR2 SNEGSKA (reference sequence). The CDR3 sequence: CSAGTGEKLFF. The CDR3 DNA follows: TGCAGTGCTGGGACAGGTGAAAAACTGTTTTTT.

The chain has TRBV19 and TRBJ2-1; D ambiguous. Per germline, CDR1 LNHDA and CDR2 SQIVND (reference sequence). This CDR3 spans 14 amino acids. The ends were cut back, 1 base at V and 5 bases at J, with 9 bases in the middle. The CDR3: CASSIGPGDNEQFF. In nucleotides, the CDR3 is TGTGCCAGTAGTATAGGGCCCGGAGACAATGAGCAGTTCTTC.

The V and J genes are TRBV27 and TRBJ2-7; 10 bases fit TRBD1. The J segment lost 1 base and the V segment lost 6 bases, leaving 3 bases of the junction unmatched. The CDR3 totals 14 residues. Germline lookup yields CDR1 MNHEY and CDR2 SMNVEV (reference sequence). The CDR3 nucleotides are TGTGCCAGCAGAAGGACAGGGGGGTCCTACGAGCAGTACTTC. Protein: CASRRTGGSYEQYF.

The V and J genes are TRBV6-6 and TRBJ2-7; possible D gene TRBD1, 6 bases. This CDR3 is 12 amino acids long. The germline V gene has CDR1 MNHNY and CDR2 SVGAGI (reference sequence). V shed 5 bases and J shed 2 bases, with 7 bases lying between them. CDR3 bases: TGTGCCAGCAGTGGACAGACCTACGAGCAGTACTTC. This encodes CASSGQTYEQYF.

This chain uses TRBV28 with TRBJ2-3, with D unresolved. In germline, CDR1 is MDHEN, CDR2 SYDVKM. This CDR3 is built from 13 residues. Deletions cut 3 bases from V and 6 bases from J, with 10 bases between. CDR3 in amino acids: CASSLALVDTQYF. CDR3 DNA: TGTGCCAGCAGTTTGGCCCTGGTGGATACGCAGTATTTT.

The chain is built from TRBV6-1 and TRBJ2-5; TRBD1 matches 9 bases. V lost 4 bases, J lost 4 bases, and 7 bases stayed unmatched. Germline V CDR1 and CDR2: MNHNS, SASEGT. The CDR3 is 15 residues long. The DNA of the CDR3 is TGTGCCAGCAGTGTCATACAGGGGGCGGGAGAGACCCAGTACTTC. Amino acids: CASSVIQGAGETQYF.

The CDR3 loop reads CATSRESSGDTGELFF. The CDR3 nucleotides are TGTGCCACCAGCAGAGAGAGTAGCGGAGACACCGGGGAGCTGTTTTTT. This sequence joins TRBV15 and TRBJ2-2; D is perhaps TRBD2 (6 bases). CDR1 is LNHNV, CDR2 YYDKDF, per germline (reference sequence). The V end lost 0 bases, the J end lost 3 bases, and 11 bases lay between the germline ends. CDR3 size: 16 residues.

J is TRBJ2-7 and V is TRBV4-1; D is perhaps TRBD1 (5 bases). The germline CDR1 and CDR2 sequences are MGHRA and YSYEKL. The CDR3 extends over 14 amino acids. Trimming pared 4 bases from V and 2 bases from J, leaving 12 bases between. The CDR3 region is CASSPRQITYEQYF. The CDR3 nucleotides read TGCGCCAGCAGCCCAAGACAGATTACCTACGAGCAGTACTTC.

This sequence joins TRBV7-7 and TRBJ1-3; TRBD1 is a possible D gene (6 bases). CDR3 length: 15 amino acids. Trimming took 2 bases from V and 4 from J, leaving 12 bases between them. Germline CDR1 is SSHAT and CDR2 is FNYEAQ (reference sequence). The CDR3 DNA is TGTGCCAGCAGCTTAACGGACAGTTCGGGAAACACCATATATTTT. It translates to CASSLTDSSGNTIYF.

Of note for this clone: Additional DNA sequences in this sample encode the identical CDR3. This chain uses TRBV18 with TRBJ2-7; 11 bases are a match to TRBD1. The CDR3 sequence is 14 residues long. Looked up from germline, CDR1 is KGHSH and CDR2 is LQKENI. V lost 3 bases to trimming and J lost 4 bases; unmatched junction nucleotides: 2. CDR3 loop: CASSPGQGAYEQYF. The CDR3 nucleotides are TGTGCCAGCTCACCCGGACAGGGGGCTTACGAGCAGTACTTC.

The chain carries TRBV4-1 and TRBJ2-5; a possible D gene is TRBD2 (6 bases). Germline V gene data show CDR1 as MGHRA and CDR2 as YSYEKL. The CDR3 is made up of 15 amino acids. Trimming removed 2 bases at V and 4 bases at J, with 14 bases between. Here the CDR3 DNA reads TGCGCCAGCAGCCAAATCCGCGGGACGGGAGAGACCCAGTACTTC. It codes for CASSQIRGTGETQYF.

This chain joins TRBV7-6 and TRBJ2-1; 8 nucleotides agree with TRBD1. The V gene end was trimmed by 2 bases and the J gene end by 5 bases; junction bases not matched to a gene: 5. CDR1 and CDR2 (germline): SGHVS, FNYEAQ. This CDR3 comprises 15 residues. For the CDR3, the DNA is TGTGCCAGCAGCTTACGGACAGGGACCCACAATGAGCAGTTCTTC. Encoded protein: CASSLRTGTHNEQFF.

The CDR3 bases are TGTGCCAGCTCACCTTGGGAGGGTTACACTGAAGCTTTCTTT. Its translation is CASSPWEGYTEAFF. This sequence joins TRBV18 and TRBJ1-1; D not certain. CDR3 length equals 14 residues. Trimming took off 3 bases at V and 3 bases at J, with 11 bases between the two ends. From germline, CDR1 is KGHSH and CDR2 LQKENI.

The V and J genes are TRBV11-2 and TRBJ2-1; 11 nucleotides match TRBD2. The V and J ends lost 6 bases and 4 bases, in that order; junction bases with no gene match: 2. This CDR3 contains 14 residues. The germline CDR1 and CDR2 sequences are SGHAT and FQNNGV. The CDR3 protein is CASRGLAVYNEQFF. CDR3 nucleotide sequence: TGTGCCAGCAGGGGACTAGCGGTATACAATGAGCAGTTCTTC.

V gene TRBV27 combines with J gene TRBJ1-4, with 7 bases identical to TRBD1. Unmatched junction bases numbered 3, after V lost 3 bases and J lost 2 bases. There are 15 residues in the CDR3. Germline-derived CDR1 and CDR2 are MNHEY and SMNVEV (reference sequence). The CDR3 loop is CASSLTGITNEKLFF. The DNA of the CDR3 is TGTGCCAGCAGTTTGACAGGGATCACTAATGAAAAACTGTTTTTT.

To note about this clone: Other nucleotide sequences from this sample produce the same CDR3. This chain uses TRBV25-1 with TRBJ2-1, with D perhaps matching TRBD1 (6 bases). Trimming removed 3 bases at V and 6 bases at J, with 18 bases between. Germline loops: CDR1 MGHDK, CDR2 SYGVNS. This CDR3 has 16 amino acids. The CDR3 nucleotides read TGTGCCAGCAGTGACCCACGAGAGGACAGAGGCAATGAGCAGTTCTTC. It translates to CASSDPREDRGNEQFF.

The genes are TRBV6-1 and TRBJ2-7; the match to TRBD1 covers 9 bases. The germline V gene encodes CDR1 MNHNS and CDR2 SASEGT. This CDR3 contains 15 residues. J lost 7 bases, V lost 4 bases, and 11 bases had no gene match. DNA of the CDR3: TGTGCCAGCAGTGCTAAGGGAACAGGGGGCACAGAGCAGTACTTC. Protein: CASSAKGTGGTEQYF.

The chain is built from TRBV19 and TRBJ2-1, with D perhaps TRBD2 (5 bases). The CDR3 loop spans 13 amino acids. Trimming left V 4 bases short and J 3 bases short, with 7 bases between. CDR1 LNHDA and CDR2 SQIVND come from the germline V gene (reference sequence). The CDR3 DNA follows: TGTGCCAGTAGTACCGGGATCTACAATGAGCAGTTCTTC. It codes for CASSTGIYNEQFF.